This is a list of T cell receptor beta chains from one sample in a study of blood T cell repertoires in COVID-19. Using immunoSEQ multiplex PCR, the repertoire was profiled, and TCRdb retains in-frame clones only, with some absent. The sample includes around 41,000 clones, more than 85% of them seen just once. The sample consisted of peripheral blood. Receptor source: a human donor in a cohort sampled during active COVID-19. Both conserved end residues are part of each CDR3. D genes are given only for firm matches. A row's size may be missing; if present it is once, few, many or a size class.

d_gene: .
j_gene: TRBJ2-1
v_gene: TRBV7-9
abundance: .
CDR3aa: CASSLPSLNEQFF
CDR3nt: TGTGCCAGCAGCCTACCAAGTCTCAATGAGCAGTTCTTC

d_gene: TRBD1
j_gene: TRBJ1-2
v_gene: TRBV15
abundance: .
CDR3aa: CATSEPDDRDLEGYTF
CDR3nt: TGTGCCACCAGCGAGCCCGACGACAGGGACCTAGAGGGCTACACCTTC

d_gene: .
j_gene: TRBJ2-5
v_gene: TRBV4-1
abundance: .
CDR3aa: CASSGPERRGETQYF
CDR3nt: TGCGCCAGCAGCGGACCCGAGCGTCGGGGAGAGACCCAGTACTTC

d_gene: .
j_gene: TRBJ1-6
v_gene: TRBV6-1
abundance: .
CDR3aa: CASSEHPGQDNSPLHF
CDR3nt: TGTGCCAGCAGTGAGCACCCGGGACAAGATAATTCACCCCTCCACTTT

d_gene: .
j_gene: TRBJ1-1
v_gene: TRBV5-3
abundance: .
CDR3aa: CARSCGGNTEAFF
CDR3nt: TGTGCCAGAAGCTGTGGCGGTAACACTGAAGCTTTCTTT

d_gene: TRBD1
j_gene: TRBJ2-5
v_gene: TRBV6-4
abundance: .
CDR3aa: CASSEKAGGGQETQYF
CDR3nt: TGTGCCAGCAGTGAAAAGGCAGGGGGCGGCCAAGAGACCCAGTACTTC

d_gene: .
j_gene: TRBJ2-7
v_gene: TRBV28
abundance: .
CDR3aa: CASSLQGKNYEQYF
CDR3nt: TGTGCCAGCAGTTTACAGGGAAAAAACTACGAGCAGTACTTC

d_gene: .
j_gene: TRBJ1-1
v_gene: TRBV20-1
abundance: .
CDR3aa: CSASLRKGDEAFF
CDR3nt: TGCAGTGCTAGTCTGAGGAAAGGGGATGAAGCTTTCTTT

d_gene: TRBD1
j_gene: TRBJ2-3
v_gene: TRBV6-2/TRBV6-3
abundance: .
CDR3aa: CASSYRMTGGGFTDTQYF
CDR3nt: TGTGCCAGCAGTTACCGGATGACAGGGGGCGGTTTTACAGATACGCAGTATTTT

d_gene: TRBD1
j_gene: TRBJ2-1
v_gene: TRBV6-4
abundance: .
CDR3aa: CASTDRGPSSYNEQFF
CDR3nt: TGTGCCAGCACCGACAGGGGTCCCAGCTCCTACAATGAGCAGTTCTTC

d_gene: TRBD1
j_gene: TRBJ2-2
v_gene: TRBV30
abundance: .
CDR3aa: CAWSVRDRVTGELFF
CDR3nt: TGTGCCTGGAGTGTTCGGGACAGGGTTACCGGGGAGCTGTTTTTT

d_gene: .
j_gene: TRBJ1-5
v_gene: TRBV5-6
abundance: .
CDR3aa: CASSPFSGDQPQHF
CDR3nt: TGTGCCAGCAGCCCGTTTTCAGGGGATCAGCCCCAGCATTTT

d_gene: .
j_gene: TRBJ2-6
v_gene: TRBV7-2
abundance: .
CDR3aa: CASSYRSSGANVLTF
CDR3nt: TGTGCCAGCAGCTACAGGAGCTCTGGGGCCAACGTCCTGACTTTC

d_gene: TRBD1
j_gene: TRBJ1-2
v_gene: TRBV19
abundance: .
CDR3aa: CASRIWTGGGYTF
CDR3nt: TGTGCCAGTAGAATCTGGACAGGGGGTGGCTACACCTTC

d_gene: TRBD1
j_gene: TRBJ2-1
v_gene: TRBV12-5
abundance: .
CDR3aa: CASGLGSGTVNNEQFF
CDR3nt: TGTGCTAGTGGTTTGGGGTCCGGGACAGTAAACAATGAGCAGTTCTTC

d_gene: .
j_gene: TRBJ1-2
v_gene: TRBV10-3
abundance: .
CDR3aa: CAISESKGGYGYTF
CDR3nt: TGTGCCATCAGTGAGTCAAAGGGAGGCTATGGCTACACCTTC

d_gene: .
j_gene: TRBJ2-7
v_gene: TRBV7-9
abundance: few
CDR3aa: CASSLSAYEQYF
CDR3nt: TGTGCCAGCAGCTTGTCGGCCTACGAGCAGTACTTC

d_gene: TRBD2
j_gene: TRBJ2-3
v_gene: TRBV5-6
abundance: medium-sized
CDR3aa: CASSYLTSGILTQYF
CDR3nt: TGTGCCAGCAGCTACTTGACTAGCGGGATTCTAACGCAGTATTTT

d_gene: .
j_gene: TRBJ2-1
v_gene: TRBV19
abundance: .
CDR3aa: CASSRRGLYEQFF
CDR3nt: TGTGCCAGTAGTAGACGTGGACTATATGAGCAGTTCTTC

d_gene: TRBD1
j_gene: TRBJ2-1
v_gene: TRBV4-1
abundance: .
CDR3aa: CASSQGTGDNEQFF
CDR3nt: TGCGCCAGCAGCCAGGGGACAGGGGACAATGAGCAGTTCTTC

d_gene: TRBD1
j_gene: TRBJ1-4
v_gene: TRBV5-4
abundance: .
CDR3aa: CASSPARGQGNNEKLFF
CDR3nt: TGTGCCAGCAGCCCCGCCAGGGGACAGGGGAATAATGAAAAACTGTTTTTT

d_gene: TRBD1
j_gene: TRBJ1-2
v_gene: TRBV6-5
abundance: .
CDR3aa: CASSWTGAGISYGYTF
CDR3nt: TGTGCCAGCAGTTGGACAGGGGCGGGCATCTCCTATGGCTACACCTTC

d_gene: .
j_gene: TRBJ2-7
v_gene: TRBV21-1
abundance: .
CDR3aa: CASRGQNIGYEQYF
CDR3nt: TGTGCCAGCAGAGGACAAAATATAGGCTACGAGCAGTACTTC

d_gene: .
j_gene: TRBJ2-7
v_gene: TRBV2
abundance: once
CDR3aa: CASSPQGVAYEQYF
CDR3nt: TGTGCCAGCAGTCCCCAAGGGGTTGCCTACGAGCAGTACTTC

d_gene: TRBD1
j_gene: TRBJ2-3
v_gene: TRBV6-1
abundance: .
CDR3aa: CASSASRTGGWDTQYF
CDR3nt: TGTGCCAGCAGTGCAAGCCGGACAGGGGGCTGGGATACGCAGTATTTT

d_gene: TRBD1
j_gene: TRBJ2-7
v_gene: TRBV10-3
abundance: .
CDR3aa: CAIRPGRGTGGNEQYF
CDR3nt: TGTGCCATCAGGCCCGGGAGGGGGACAGGGGGGAACGAGCAGTACTTC

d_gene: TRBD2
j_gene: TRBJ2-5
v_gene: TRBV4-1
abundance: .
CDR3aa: CASRELAGGPAETQYF
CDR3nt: TGCGCCAGCAGAGAACTAGCGGGGGGCCCGGCGGAGACCCAGTACTTC

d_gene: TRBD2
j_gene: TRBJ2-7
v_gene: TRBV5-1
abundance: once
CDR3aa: CASRIGLAGEGQNEQYF
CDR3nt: TGCGCCAGCAGGATAGGACTAGCGGGAGAAGGGCAAAACGAGCAGTACTTC